This TCR beta chain was obtained from a study of cytomegalovirus exposure and HLA in healthy donors. Both 60 Vbeta primers and 13 Jbeta primers went into the PCR. Some clones are missing from TCRdb's copy, which holds only in-frame ones; the method was immunoSEQ multiplex PCR. The specimen's table records some 96,000 clones. This CDR3 has 14 amino acids. Germline V gene lookup returns CDR1 SGDLS and CDR2 YYNGEE. Trimming took 4 bases from V and 4 from J; bases not matched to a gene: 4. The clonotype originates from a woman younger than 45 in good health and CMV-seronegative. Sequenced input: PBMCs. The chain has TRBV9 and TRBJ2-7; 11 bases are shared with TRBD2. This CDR3 is CASSTSGSKYEQYF. DNA for the CDR3: TGTGCCAGCAGCACTAGCGGGAGCAAGTACGAGCAGTACTTC.